The 8 T cell receptor beta chains below were found in one sample sequenced in a study of blood T cell repertoires in COVID-19. TCRdb's table, derived via immunoSEQ multiplex PCR, lists solely in-frame clones and lacks some. The sample carries approximately 150,000 clones, approximately 87% recorded once. The material sequenced was PBMCs or T cells enriched from blood (not recorded which). All receptors come from a man in his sixties who had recovered from COVID-19.

This clone was counted a few times. CDR3 in DNA: TGCGCCAGCAGCTTAAATTCCAGAAGTTATAATTCACCCCTCCACTTT. Translated, it gives CASSLNSRSYNSPLHF. V gene TRBV5-1 combines with J gene TRBJ1-6; D gene uncertain. The V gene lost 2 bases and the J gene lost 4 bases, with 13 bases spanning the gap. From germline, CDR1 is SGHRS and CDR2 YFSETQ. CDR3 length equals 16 residues.

The J gene is TRBJ2-3, the V gene TRBV23-1; 12 nucleotides align to TRBD2. TRBV23-1 counts as an open reading frame of uncertain function. V was pared by 2 bases and J by 2 bases, with 17 bases of the junction left unmatched. This CDR3 contains 21 residues. CDR3 coding DNA: TGCGCCAGCAGTCAAATGGACAGCCGACAGCTAGCGGGGGGGGTCACAGATACGCAGTATTTT. It encodes CASSQMDSRQLAGGVTDTQYF.

V gene TRBV11-2 combines with J gene TRBJ2-1, with D possibly TRBD1 on 6 matching bases. V dropped 5 bases and J dropped 9 bases, with 20 bases sitting between them. There are 15 residues in the CDR3. Germline V gene lookup returns CDR1 SGHAT and CDR2 FQNNGV. The CDR3 nucleotides are TGTGCCAGCAGCCAAAAGGCTACAGGGACGAGTGAGCAGTTCTTC. It codes for CASSQKATGTSEQFF.

V and J are TRBV18 and TRBJ2-1; 8 bases agree with TRBD1. CDR3 size: 13 residues. The V segment lost 6 bases and the J segment 6 bases; nucleotides outside the gene matches: 4. Germline V CDR1 and CDR2: KGHSH, LQKENI. The CDR3 is CASSDRVGNEQFF. DNA of the CDR3: TGTGCCAGCTCGGACAGGGTAGGCAATGAGCAGTTCTTC.

As for this clone: The junction departs from the called germline gene at one end, perhaps through a read error. The V gene is TRBV6-5, the J gene TRBJ2-2; D may be TRBD2 (6 bases). CDR1 is MNHEY, CDR2 SVGAGI, per germline. CDR3 size: 14 residues. The CDR3 DNA is TGTGCCAGCACCCCAACACCGGACGGCGGGGTGCTGTTTTTT. Translating it yields CASTPTPDGGVLFF.

This chain uses TRBV24-1 with TRBJ2-5, with 7 bases lining up with TRBD1. Germline values: CDR1 KGHDR, CDR2 SFDVKD. The J segment lost 1 base and the V segment lost 2 bases, leaving 9 bases of the junction unmatched. The CDR3 runs 17 residues. The CDR3 nucleotides read TGTGCCACCAGTGATTCGTACAACAGGGACAGCCAAGAGACCCAGTACTTC. Translation: CATSDSYNRDSQETQYF.

The rearrangement joins TRBV19 to TRBJ1-5; possibly TRBD1 for D (5 bases). Germline CDR1 and CDR2: LNHDA and SQIVND (reference sequence). The CDR3 has 16 residues. Trimming removed 6 bases at V and 0 bases at J, with 15 bases between. Here the CDR3 reads CASSLEETVSNQPQHF. The DNA of the CDR3 is TGTGCCAGTAGCTTAGAGGAGACAGTTAGCAATCAGCCCCAGCATTTT.

The CDR3 reads CATADRRGSPLHF. CDR3 bases: TGTGCCACAGCAGACCGCAGGGGCTCACCCCTCCACTTT. This chain connects TRBV15 to TRBJ1-6; maybe TRBD1 (6 bases). Deletions cut 9 bases from V and 10 bases from J, with 16 bases between. This CDR3 is 13 amino acids long. Germline CDR1 and CDR2: LNHNV and YYDKDF (reference sequence).